The rows below give T cell receptor beta chains drawn from one sample of a study of molecular identifiers for immune sequencing clone quantification. TCRdb independently ran MiXCR on the PCR reads; one entry per CDR3 protein. The sample lists some 65,000 distinct CDR3 sequences, approximately 18% occurring once. The sample was naive CD8+ T cells from blood, with Jurkat cell RNA spiked in. The receptors shown here come from a human donor in good health. Some libraries in this study had Jurkat cell RNA spiked in. CDR3s include the opening cysteine and the closing phenylalanine or tryptophan. D genes are given only for firm matches. Expanded clones are given a class, and other clones once, few, many or no size at all.

d_gene	abundance	v_gene	j_gene	CDR3nt	CDR3aa
NA	NA	TRBV12-3/TRBV12-4	TRBJ2-2	TGTGCCAGCAGTTTGTTCGGGGTTGGGACCGGGGAGCTGTTTTTT	CASSLFGVGTGELFF
TRBD2	many	TRBV7-9	TRBJ2-7	TGTGCCACACAAGGTAGCGGGGCCTACGAGCAGTACTTC	CATQGSGAYEQYF
NA	many	TRBV27	TRBJ2-7	TGTGCCAGCAGTTATGGGGGTAGCTCCTACGAGCAGTACTTC	CASSYGGSSYEQYF
TRBD2	many	TRBV20-1	TRBJ2-7	TGCAGTGCTCCCCGGGAGGGCCTAGGTAGCGAGCAGTACTTC	CSAPREGLGSEQYF
NA	NA	TRBV25-1	TRBJ2-7	TGTGCCAGCAACCCAGGACGGGGTTACGAGCAGTACTTC	CASNPGRGYEQYF
TRBD2	NA	TRBV5-4	TRBJ2-1	TGTGCCAGCAGCTTCGATAGCGGGAGTCAAAATGAGCAGTTCTTC	CASSFDSGSQNEQFF
TRBD2	NA	TRBV15	TRBJ2-1	TGTGCCACCAGCAGAGATCTTGGAATCGGGAGGGCCGAAAGTAAGTTCTTC	CATSRDLGIGRAESKFF
TRBD2	many	TRBV25-1	TRBJ2-4	TGTGCCAGCAGTGAAGGACTAGCGAGCGCCAAAAACATTCAGTACTTC	CASSEGLASAKNIQYF
NA	NA	TRBV11-2	TRBJ2-1	TGTGCCAGCAGCTTAGTGTTGACAGGTTGGGAGGGTGAGCAGTTCTTC	CASSLVLTGWEGEQFF
TRBD1	many	TRBV12-3/TRBV12-4	TRBJ2-7	TGTGCCAGCAGTTTTACAGGGGGTGCCCACGAGCAGTACTTC	CASSFTGGAHEQYF
TRBD2	many	TRBV30	TRBJ2-7	TGTGCCTGGAGTTGGTCTAGCGGGGCCTACGAGCAGTACTTC	CAWSWSSGAYEQYF
TRBD2	few	TRBV6-1	TRBJ2-1	TGTGCCAGCAGTACGACGACTAGCGGCTTCAACAATGAGCAGTTCTTC	CASSTTTSGFNNEQFF
TRBD1	many	TRBV4-1	TRBJ2-7	TGCGCCAGCAGCCAGCTACAGGGGGCAGTCTACGAGCAGTACTTC	CASSQLQGAVYEQYF
TRBD2	many	TRBV10-3	TRBJ2-7	TGTGCCATCAGCCCCCTAGTTAGCGGGAGTTACGAGCAGTACTTC	CAISPLVSGSYEQYF
TRBD1	many	TRBV4-3	TRBJ2-7	TGCGCCAGCAGCCAACCGGGACAGGGGGTGTACGAGCAGTACTTC	CASSQPGQGVYEQYF
NA	many	TRBV9	TRBJ1-5	TGTGCCAGCAGCGCGCCAGGTAGCAATCAGCCCCAGCATTTT	CASSAPGSNQPQHF
NA	many	TRBV7-2	TRBJ2-1	TGTGCCAGCAGCTTAGCCGGCGTGCGGGACTTCTCCTACAATGAGCAGTTCTTC	CASSLAGVRDFSYNEQFF
NA	NA	TRBV28	TRBJ1-1	TGTGCCAGCAGTTTATTGGGGGTTTACCACACTGAAGCTTTCTTT	CASSLLGVYHTEAFF
NA	many	TRBV28	TRBJ2-7	TGTGCCAGCAGTTTCCTCCACGAGCAGTACTTC	CASSFLHEQYF
NA	many	TRBV9	TRBJ2-5	TGTGCCAGCAGCCCTCGACTGCAAAAAGAGACCCAGTACTTC	CASSPRLQKETQYF
NA	many	TRBV28	TRBJ2-2	TGTGCCAGCAGTTTTCCCGTTACCAGAAACACCGGGGAGCTGTTTTTT	CASSFPVTRNTGELFF
TRBD1	many	TRBV9	TRBJ1-4	TGTGCCAGCAGCCCCGCCGGGACAGGGGTTCTAGGTGAAAAACTGTTTTTT	CASSPAGTGVLGEKLFF
TRBD2	medium-sized	TRBV4-1	TRBJ2-1	TGCGCCAGCAGCCAAGATGCAGGGAGGGATGAGCAGTTCTTC	CASSQDAGRDEQFF
NA	NA	TRBV4-3	TRBJ2-7	TGCGCCAGCAGCCAAGACTGGACTGGCGTTAACTACGAGCAGTACTTC	CASSQDWTGVNYEQYF